These 5 T cell receptor beta chains were all obtained from the same sample, sequenced in a study of shared clonotypes between healthy human individuals. Produced via immunoSEQ multiplex PCR; TCRdb's table is partial and in-frame only. Of 1,400,000 or so clones in the sample, approximately 98.5% are singletons; the top ten hold 0.36%. What was sequenced was naive CD4+ T cells sorted from blood. Regarding subset: CD45RA+ positively selected. The receptors derive from a man aged 25-45 years in good health.

J is TRBJ1-5 and V is TRBV2, with TRBD1 matching over 8 bases. CDR3 size: 15 residues. Germline lookup yields CDR1 SNHLY and CDR2 FYNNEI. The junction had 1 base not matched to a gene; V was cut back by 1 base and J by 2 bases. CDR3 DNA: TGTGCCAGCAGTGAAGGGGGACAGGGCAATCAGCCCCAGCATTTT. It is translated as CASSEGGQGNQPQHF.

The V and J genes are TRBV7-9 and TRBJ2-7; 8 bases fit TRBD2. The CDR3 loop spans 16 amino acids. The V gene's germline CDR1 is SEHNR and CDR2 FQNEAQ (reference sequence). V shed 1 base, J shed 3 bases, and the junction held 8 bases outside the gene matches. The CDR3: CASSLGVSGNYYEQYF. Written as DNA, the CDR3 is TGTGCCAGCAGCTTAGGCGTTAGCGGGAACTACTACGAGCAGTACTTC.

J is TRBJ2-1 and V is TRBV5-4; D perhaps matches TRBD2 (5 bases). CDR1 and CDR2 (germline): SGHNT, YYREEE (reference sequence). V was clipped by 0 bases and J by 14 bases, with 18 bases between them. The CDR3 consists of 14 residues. This chain's CDR3 is CASSLASPGEREFF. The CDR3 DNA reads TGTGCCAGCAGCTTGGCCTCCCCCGGGGAACGTGAGTTCTTC.

The chain joins TRBV18 to TRBJ1-1; the D is unclear. Germline CDR1 is KGHSH and CDR2 is LQKENI. The CDR3 sequence is 15 residues long. V lost 5 bases, J lost 1 base, and 14 bases lay in between. The CDR3 region is CASSTQANRNTEAFF. The DNA for the CDR3 is TGTGCCAGCTCAACTCAGGCAAACCGGAACACTGAAGCTTTCTTT.

This chain uses TRBV10-3 with TRBJ2-4; the D gene is possibly TRBD1 (6 bases). The CDR3 consists of 12 residues. V gave up 2 bases and J gave up 8 bases, with 7 bases separating them. The germline V gene encodes CDR1 ENHRY and CDR2 SYGVKD. CDR3 residues: CAISEGGDIQYF. In DNA form, the CDR3 reads TGTGCCATCAGTGAGGGGGGCGACATTCAGTACTTC.